These T cell receptor beta chains were read from a single sample in a study of blood T cell repertoires in COVID-19. TCRdb's copy holds only in-frame clones and misses some; the assay was immunoSEQ multiplex PCR. In the table there are about 170,000 clones, over 75% of which are singletons. The sequenced material came from peripheral blood. These receptors originate from a man aged 60 to 75 who had recovered from COVID-19. CDR3s include the opening cysteine and the closing phenylalanine or tryptophan. D genes are given only for firm matches. Clone size is not always given. Where it is, it says once, few, many or a class for expanded clones.

V gene	J gene	clone size	D gene	CDR3 protein	CDR3 DNA
TRBV6-6	TRBJ2-5	NA	NA	CASWKGAGPQETQYF	TGTGCCAGCTGGAAGGGGGCGGGACCACAAGAGACCCAGTACTTC
TRBV2	TRBJ2-2	NA	NA	CASRGSENTGELFF	TGTGCCAGCCGGGGGTCCGAGAACACCGGGGAGCTGTTTTTT
TRBV3-1/TRBV3-2	TRBJ2-7	NA	NA	CASSQDGGVHSF	TGTGCCAGCAGCCAAGATGGAGGTGTCCATTCGTTC
TRBV6-1	TRBJ2-5	NA	TRBD2	CASSDDDGGDQETQYF	TGTGCCAGCAGTGACGATGACGGGGGGGATCAAGAGACCCAGTACTTC
TRBV5-1	TRBJ2-1	NA	NA	CASSNLQGNHEQFF	TGCGCCAGCAGCAACTTACAGGGAAACCATGAGCAGTTCTTC
TRBV19	TRBJ2-1	NA	TRBD2	CASSRRGTSSEQFF	TGTGCCAGTAGTCGACGAGGGACTAGCAGTGAGCAGTTCTTC
TRBV6-5	TRBJ1-1	NA	NA	CASSSQGGTEAFF	TGTGCCAGCAGTTCGCAGGGTGGCACTGAAGCTTTCTTT
TRBV3-1/TRBV3-2	TRBJ1-1	once	NA	CASSQPGLEAFF	TGTGCCAGCAGCCAGCCGGGGTTGGAAGCTTTCTTT
TRBV6-5	TRBJ1-2	NA	TRBD1	CASRTPGQGLGGYTF	TGTGCCAGCAGGACACCGGGACAGGGCTTGGGTGGCTACACCTTC
TRBV29-1	TRBJ1-4	many	NA	CSVRGGGEKLFF	TGCAGCGTAAGGGGAGGTGGTGAAAAACTGTTTTTT
TRBV7-1	TRBJ2-4	NA	NA	CASTSSLTQSGLSDTGLDKNIQYF	TGTGCCAGCACCTCAAGCTTAACCCAATCTGGCCTTTCTGATACAGGGCTTGACAAAAACATTCAGTACTTC
TRBV3-1/TRBV3-2	TRBJ1-1	NA	NA	CASSQGGMNTEAFF	TGTGCCAGCAGCCAGGGAGGGATGAACACTGAAGCTTTCTTT
TRBV4-2	TRBJ1-3	NA	NA	CASSQELSLLLSGNTIYF	TGTGCCAGCAGCCAAGAATTGAGCTTACTCCTTTCTGGAAACACCATATATTTT
TRBV9	TRBJ1-1	NA	TRBD1	CASSVGIGQGAGAEAFF	TGTGCCAGCAGCGTAGGTATTGGGCAGGGGGCTGGGGCTGAAGCTTTCTTT
TRBV7-8	TRBJ1-5	few	NA	CASSLAGRGQPQHF	TGTGCCAGCAGCTTAGCGGGCAGGGGTCAGCCCCAGCATTTT
TRBV6-6	TRBJ2-5	NA	TRBD1	CASKTGTGYETQYF	TGTGCCAGCAAAACCGGGACAGGGTACGAGACCCAGTACTTC
TRBV9	TRBJ1-2	NA	TRBD1	CASSVDDRGNYGYTF	TGTGCCAGCAGCGTAGACGACAGGGGTAACTATGGCTACACCTTC
TRBV12-3/TRBV12-4	TRBJ1-5	NA	NA	CASSLGAGKPQHF	TGTGCCAGCAGTTTAGGGGCCGGAAAGCCCCAGCATTTT
TRBV6-2/TRBV6-3	TRBJ1-5	NA	TRBD1	CASSYDRGSGNQPQHF	TGTGCCAGCAGTTACGACAGGGGATCTGGCAATCAGCCCCAGCATTTT
TRBV6-5	TRBJ1-1	NA	TRBD1	CASTWTGEVTEAFF	TGTGCCAGCACTTGGACAGGGGAGGTCACTGAAGCTTTCTTT
TRBV6-5	TRBJ2-5	NA	TRBD2	CASKTSGVHETQYF	TGTGCCAGCAAGACTAGCGGGGTCCACGAGACCCAGTACTTC
TRBV7-8	TRBJ1-2	NA	TRBD1	CASSLPDRGLRGYTF	TGTGCCAGCAGCTTACCGGACAGGGGCTTGCGGGGCTACACCTTC
TRBV6-2/TRBV6-3	TRBJ1-2	NA	TRBD1	CASTPGTGEMGYTF	TGTGCCAGCACCCCCGGGACAGGGGAAATGGGCTACACCTTC
TRBV6-1	TRBJ2-5	NA	TRBD2	CASSESGAQETQYF	TGTGCCAGCAGTGAGAGCGGGGCGCAAGAGACCCAGTACTTC
TRBV9	TRBJ1-6	NA	NA	CASSVEQTYNSPLHF	TGTGCCAGCAGCGTAGAACAAACCTATAATTCACCCCTCCACTTT
TRBV7-9	TRBJ2-3	NA	NA	CASSLAPGSGTDTQYF	TGTGCCAGCAGCTTAGCTCCAGGGTCTGGCACAGATACGCAGTATTTT
TRBV3-1/TRBV3-2	TRBJ2-3	once	TRBD2	CASSQGFGLAGTDTQYF	TGTGCCAGCAGCCAAGGTTTTGGACTAGCGGGGACGGATACGCAGTATTTT
TRBV11-2	TRBJ2-3	NA	TRBD2	CASSFAPSGGGTDTQYF	TGTGCCAGCAGCTTCGCCCCTAGCGGGGGTGGGACAGATACGCAGTATTTT
TRBV4-2	TRBJ1-6	few	TRBD1	CASSRRGQGNSPLHF	TGTGCCAGCAGCCGCCGAGGACAGGGAAATTCACCCCTCCACTTT
TRBV4-1	TRBJ1-2	NA	NA	CASSQEDTGYGYTF	TGCGCCAGCAGCCAAGAGGACACGGGCTATGGCTACACCTTC
TRBV11-2	TRBJ1-6	NA	TRBD1	CASSPRDRSSPLHF	TGTGCCAGCAGCCCCCGGGACAGGTCCTCACCCCTCCACTTT
TRBV11-2	TRBJ2-3	NA	TRBD1	CASSFGQGPLTDTQYF	TGTGCCAGCAGCTTCGGACAGGGACCCCTCACAGATACGCAGTATTTT
TRBV12-3/TRBV12-4	TRBJ2-2	once	NA	CATGRRNTGELFF	TGTGCTACGGGGAGAAGGAACACCGGGGAGCTGTTTTTT
TRBV6-4	TRBJ1-5	NA	NA	CASSVEASQPQHF	TGTGCCAGCAGCGTCGAGGCATCCCAGCCCCAGCATTTT
TRBV7-3	TRBJ2-3	NA	NA	CASSLLPGEATDTQYF	TGTGCCAGCAGCTTATTACCGGGAGAGGCGACAGATACGCAGTATTTT
TRBV30	TRBJ2-1	NA	NA	CAWTEGGSFYNEQFF	TGTGCCTGGACTGAGGGGGGGAGTTTCTACAATGAGCAGTTCTTC
TRBV7-3	TRBJ2-4	NA	NA	CASSFHLLAKNIQYF	TGTGCCAGCAGCTTTCACCTACTAGCCAAAAACATTCAGTACTTC
TRBV6-5	TRBJ2-7	NA	NA	CASSPVDRFYEQYF	TGTGCCAGCAGTCCCGTCGACAGGTTCTACGAGCAGTACTTC
TRBV30	TRBJ1-4	NA	NA	CAWSVPGGVAKLFF	TGTGCCTGGAGTGTACCCGGGGGGGTTGCGAAACTGTTTTTT
TRBV4-3	TRBJ1-2	NA	NA	CASSHSRASNYGYTF	TGCGCCAGCAGCCACAGCAGGGCCTCTAACTATGGCTACACCTTC
TRBV11-2	TRBJ2-7	NA	NA	CASRNSGASYEQYF	TGTGCCAGCAGGAATAGTGGGGCCTCCTACGAGCAGTACTTC
TRBV18	TRBJ2-7	NA	TRBD2	CASSLLSGGSSYEQYF	TGTGCCAGCTCCCTCTTGTCGGGGGGGAGCTCCTACGAGCAGTACTTC
TRBV7-2	TRBJ2-5	many	NA	CASSLVGETQYF	TGTGCCAGCAGCTTAGTCGGAGAGACCCAGTACTTC
TRBV7-9	TRBJ1-3	NA	NA	CARGGLNSGNTIYF	TGTGCCAGGGGGGGACTGAACTCTGGAAACACCATATATTTT
TRBV30	TRBJ2-2	NA	TRBD2	CAWASGANTGELFF	TGTGCCTGGGCTAGCGGGGCTAACACCGGGGAGCTGTTTTTT
TRBV7-3	TRBJ2-3	once	TRBD2	CASSLEREGHTQYF	TGTGCCAGCAGCTTAGAGCGGGAGGGGCATACGCAGTATTTT
TRBV4-2	TRBJ1-1	NA	NA	CASSQGGIPEAFF	TGTGCCAGCAGCCAGGGGGGAATCCCTGAAGCTTTCTTT
TRBV5-1	TRBJ2-5	NA	NA	CASSLDWQETQYF	TGCGCCAGCAGCTTGGACTGGCAAGAGACCCAGTACTTC
TRBV6-5	TRBJ2-7	NA	NA	CASSYSASLSSYEQYF	TGTGCCAGCAGTTATAGCGCCTCTCTAAGCTCCTACGAGCAGTACTTC
TRBV7-9	TRBJ2-1	NA	NA	CASSFEGYNEQFF	TGTGCCAGCAGCTTTGAGGGTTACAATGAGCAGTTCTTC
TRBV5-1	TRBJ1-2	NA	NA	CASSSRTDYYGYTF	TGCGCCAGCAGCTCAAGGACAGACTACTATGGCTACACCTTC
TRBV19	TRBJ1-5	NA	NA	CASSSLQGDQPQHF	TGTGCCAGTAGTTCTTTACAGGGTGATCAGCCCCAGCATTTT
TRBV11-3	TRBJ1-6	NA	TRBD1	CASSTQGGSPLHF	TGTGCCAGCAGCACCCAGGGGGGTTCACCCCTCCACTTT
TRBV7-2	TRBJ2-1	NA	NA	CASSYDTYNEQFF	TGTGCCAGCAGCTACGACACCTACAATGAGCAGTTCTTC
TRBV5-1	TRBJ2-2	once	TRBD2	CASSLGDYTNTGELFF	TGCGCCAGCAGCTTGGGGGACTACACGAACACCGGGGAGCTGTTTTTT
TRBV7-9	TRBJ2-3	NA	NA	CASSPYRDTQYF	TGTGCCAGCAGCCCATACAGAGATACGCAGTATTTT
TRBV10-3	TRBJ2-2	NA	NA	CAINTEGVSGELFF	TGTGCCATCAATACCGAAGGGGTGTCCGGGGAGCTGTTTTTT